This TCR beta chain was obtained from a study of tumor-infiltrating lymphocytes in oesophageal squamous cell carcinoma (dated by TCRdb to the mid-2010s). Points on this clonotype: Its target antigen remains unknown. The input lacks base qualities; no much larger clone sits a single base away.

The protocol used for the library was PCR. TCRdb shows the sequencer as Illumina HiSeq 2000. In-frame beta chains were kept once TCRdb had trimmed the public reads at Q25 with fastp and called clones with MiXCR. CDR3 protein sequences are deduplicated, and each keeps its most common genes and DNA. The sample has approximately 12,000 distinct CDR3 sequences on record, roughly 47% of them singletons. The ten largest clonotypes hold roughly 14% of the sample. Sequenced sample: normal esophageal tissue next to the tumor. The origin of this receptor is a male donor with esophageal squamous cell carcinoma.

CDR3 loop: CASSYSPSGTQYF. The DNA is as follows: TGTGCCAGCAGTTACTCCCCAAGTGGGACCCAGTACTTC. The V gene is TRBV6-6 and the J gene is TRBJ2-1; no confident D gene assignment can be made. TRBJ2-5 explains the end of the DNA better; the J call may be wrong. From the cysteine through the phenylalanine, the CDR3 covers 13 amino acids. Only the CDR3 portion is preserved as DNA: 39 bases, with reading frame beginning at the first base. CDR1 and CDR2 are read off the germline V gene (reference sequence) as MNHNY and SVGAGI.